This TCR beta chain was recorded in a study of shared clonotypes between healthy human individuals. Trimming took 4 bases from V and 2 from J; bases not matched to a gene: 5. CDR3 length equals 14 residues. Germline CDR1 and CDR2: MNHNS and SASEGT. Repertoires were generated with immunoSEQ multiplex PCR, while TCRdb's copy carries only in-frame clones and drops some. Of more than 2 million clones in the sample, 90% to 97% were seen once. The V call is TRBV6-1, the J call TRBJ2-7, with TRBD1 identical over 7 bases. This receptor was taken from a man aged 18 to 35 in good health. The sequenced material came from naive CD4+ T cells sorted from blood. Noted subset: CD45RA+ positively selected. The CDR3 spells CASSGGDRTYEQYF. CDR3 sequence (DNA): TGTGCCAGCAGTGGTGGGGACAGAACCTACGAGCAGTACTTC.